The T cell receptor (beta chain) described here comes from a study of CD8 T cells in Susac syndrome. The V gene's germline CDR1 is SEHNR and CDR2 FQNEAQ (reference sequence). Trimming left V 8 bases short and J 5 bases short, with 15 bases between. This CDR3 contains 13 residues. TCR beta sequencing covered blood CD8+ and CD4+ T cells. The multiple sclerosis control cohort comprised treatment-naive individuals presenting with stable or active relapsing-remitting disease. TEMRA cells were FACS-enriched and CD8+ and CD4+ T cells negatively isolated. The authors reverse transcribed roughly 0.5 to 1 ug RNA with random hexamers. Amplification of TCR beta CDR3 used immunoSEQ multiplex PCR across 54 Vbeta and 13 Jbeta. TCRdb passed the immunoSEQ multiplex PCR reads through MiXCR, listing each CDR3 protein once. The top ten clones hold 0.06% to 0.075% of a sample with 250,000 to 350,000 distinct CDR3 sequences, about 91% of them seen once.

The specimen sequenced was CD4+ T cells from PBMCs. The chain combines TRBV7-9 with TRBJ1-2; TRBD1 is a possible D gene (5 bases). The receptor was derived from a human donor with multiple sclerosis. CDR3 sequence reads: CASATIGGYGYTF. CDR3 bases: TGTGCCAGCGCCACAATCGGGGGGTATGGCTACACCTTC.